This T cell receptor beta chain was recorded in a study of T cells in localized non-small cell lung cancer. The study, taken as a whole, reports: A median of about 54 of the top 100 tumor clones appeared in adjacent lung, which was paired and uninvolved. Uninvolved adjacent lung showed the highest T cell clonality, exceeding tumor.

The data were produced by immunoSEQ multiplex PCR, yet TCRdb's version contains in-frame clones alone and is incomplete. The sample has approximately 89,000 clones, around three quarters seen once. From germline, CDR1 is MNHEY and CDR2 SMNVEV (reference sequence). Deletions cut 6 bases from V and 6 bases from J, with 14 bases between. This CDR3 contains 13 residues. With respect to this clone: Its specificity is not known.

This material consisted of PBMCs, taken before any cancer treatment. The V call is TRBV27, the J call TRBJ1-2; D is perhaps TRBD1 (5 bases). This clonotype originated in a man between 40 and 70 years old with stage II squamous cell lung carcinoma. DNA of the CDR3: TGTGCCAGCAGGCCTAGCTTGGGACATGGCTACACCTTC. It codes for CASRPSLGHGYTF.